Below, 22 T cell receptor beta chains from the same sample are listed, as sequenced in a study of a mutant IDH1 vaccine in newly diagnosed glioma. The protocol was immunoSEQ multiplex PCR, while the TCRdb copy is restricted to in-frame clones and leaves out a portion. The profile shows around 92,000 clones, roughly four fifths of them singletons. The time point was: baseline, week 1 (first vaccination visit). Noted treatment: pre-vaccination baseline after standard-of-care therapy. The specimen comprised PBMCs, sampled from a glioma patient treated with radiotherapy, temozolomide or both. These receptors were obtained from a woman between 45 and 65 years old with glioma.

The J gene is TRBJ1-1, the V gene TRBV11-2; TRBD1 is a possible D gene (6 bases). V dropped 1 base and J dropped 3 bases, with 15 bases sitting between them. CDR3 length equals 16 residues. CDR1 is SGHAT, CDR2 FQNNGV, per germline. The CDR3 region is CASSLALSGADTEAFF. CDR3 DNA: TGTGCCAGCAGCTTAGCCCTCTCAGGGGCGGACACTGAAGCTTTCTTT.

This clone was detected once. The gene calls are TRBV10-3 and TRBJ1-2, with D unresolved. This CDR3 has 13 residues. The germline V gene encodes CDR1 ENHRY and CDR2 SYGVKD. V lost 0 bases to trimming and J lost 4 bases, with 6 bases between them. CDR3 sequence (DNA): TGTGCCATCAGTGAGTCAAACAGCTATGGCTACACCTTC. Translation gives CAISESNSYGYTF.

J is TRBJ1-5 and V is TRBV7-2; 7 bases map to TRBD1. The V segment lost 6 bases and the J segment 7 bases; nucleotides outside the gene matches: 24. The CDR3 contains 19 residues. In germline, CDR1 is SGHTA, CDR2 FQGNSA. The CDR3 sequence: CASSPTPDRVDGVIQPQHF. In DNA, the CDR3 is TGTGCCAGCAGTCCGACACCCGACAGGGTGGATGGGGTGATCCAGCCCCAGCATTTT.

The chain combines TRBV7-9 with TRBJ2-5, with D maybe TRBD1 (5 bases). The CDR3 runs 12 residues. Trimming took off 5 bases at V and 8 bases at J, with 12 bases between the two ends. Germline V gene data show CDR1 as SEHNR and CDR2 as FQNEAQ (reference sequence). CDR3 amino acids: CASSGAGYTQYF. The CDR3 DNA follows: TGTGCCAGCAGCGGCGCAGGGTATACCCAGTACTTC.

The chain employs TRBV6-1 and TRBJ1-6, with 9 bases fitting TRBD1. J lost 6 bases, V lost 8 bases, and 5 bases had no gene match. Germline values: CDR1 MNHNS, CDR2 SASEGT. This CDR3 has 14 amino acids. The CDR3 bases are TGTGCCAGCGATACAGGGGGCGGTAATTCACCCCTCCACTTT. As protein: CASDTGGGNSPLHF.

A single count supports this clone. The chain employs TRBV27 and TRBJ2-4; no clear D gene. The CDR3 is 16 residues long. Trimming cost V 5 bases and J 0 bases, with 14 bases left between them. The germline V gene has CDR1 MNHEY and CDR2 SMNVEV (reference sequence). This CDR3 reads CASSTGDLQAKNIQYF. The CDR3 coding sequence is TGTGCCAGCAGTACCGGAGATCTGCAAGCCAAAAACATTCAGTACTTC.

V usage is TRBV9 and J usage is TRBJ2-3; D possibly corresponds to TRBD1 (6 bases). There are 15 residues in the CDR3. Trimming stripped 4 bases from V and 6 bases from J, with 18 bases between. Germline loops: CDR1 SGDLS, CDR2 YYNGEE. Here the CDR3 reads CASSRRAAGVDTQYF. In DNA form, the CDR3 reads TGTGCCAGCAGCCGTAGGGCGGCAGGGGTGGATACGCAGTATTTT.

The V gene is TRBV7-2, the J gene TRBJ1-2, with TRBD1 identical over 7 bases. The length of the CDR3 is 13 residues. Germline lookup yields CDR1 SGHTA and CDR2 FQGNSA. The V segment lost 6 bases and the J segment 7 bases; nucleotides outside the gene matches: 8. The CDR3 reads CASRNTGDAGYTF. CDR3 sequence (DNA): TGTGCCAGCAGGAATACAGGGGATGCTGGCTACACCTTC.

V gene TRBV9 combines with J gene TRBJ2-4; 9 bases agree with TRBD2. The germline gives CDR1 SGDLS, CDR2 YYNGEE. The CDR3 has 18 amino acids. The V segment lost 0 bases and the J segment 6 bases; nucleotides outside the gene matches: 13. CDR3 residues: CASSVDVGRGGPGNIQYF. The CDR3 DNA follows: TGTGCCAGCAGCGTAGATGTGGGGCGGGGGGGCCCCGGAAACATTCAGTACTTC.

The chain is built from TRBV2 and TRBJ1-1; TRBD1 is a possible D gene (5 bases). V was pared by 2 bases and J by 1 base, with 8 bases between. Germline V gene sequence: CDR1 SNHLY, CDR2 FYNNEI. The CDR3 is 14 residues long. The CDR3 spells CASSEQGGNTEAFF. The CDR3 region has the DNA TGTGCCAGCAGTGAACAGGGAGGGAACACTGAAGCTTTCTTT.

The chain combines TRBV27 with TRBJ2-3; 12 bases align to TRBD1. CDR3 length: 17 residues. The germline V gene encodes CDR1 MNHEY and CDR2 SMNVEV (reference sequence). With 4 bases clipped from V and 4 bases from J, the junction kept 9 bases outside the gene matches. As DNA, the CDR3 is TGTGCCAGCAGTTCACTTAAAGGGACAGGGGGCCCAGATACGCAGTATTTT. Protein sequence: CASSSLKGTGGPDTQYF.

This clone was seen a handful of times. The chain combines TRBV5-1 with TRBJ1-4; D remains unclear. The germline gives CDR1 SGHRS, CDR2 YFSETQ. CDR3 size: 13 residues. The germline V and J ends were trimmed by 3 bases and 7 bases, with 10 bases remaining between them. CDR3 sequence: CASSWMDGEKLFF. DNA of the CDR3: TGCGCCAGCAGCTGGATGGACGGTGAAAAACTGTTTTTT.

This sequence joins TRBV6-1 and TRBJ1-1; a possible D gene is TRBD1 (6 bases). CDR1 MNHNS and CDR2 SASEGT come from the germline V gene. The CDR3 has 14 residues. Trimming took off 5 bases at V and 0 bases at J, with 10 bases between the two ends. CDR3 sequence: CASSLQGLNTEAFF. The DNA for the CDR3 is TGTGCCAGCAGTCTACAGGGATTGAACACTGAAGCTTTCTTT.

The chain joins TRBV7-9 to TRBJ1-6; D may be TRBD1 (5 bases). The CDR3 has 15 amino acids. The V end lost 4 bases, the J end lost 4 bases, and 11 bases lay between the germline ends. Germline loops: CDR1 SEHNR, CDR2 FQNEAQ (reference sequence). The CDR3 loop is CASSSGGAYNSPLHF. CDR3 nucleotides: TGTGCCAGCAGCTCCGGAGGGGCTTATAATTCACCCCTCCACTTT.

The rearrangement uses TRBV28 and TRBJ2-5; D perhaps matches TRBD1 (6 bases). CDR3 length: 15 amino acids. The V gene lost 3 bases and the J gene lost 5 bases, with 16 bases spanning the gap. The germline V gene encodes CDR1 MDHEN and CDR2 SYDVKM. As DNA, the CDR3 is TGTGCCAGCAGTTTTCAATGGGCAGGGGTGGAGACCCAGTACTTC. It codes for CASSFQWAGVETQYF.

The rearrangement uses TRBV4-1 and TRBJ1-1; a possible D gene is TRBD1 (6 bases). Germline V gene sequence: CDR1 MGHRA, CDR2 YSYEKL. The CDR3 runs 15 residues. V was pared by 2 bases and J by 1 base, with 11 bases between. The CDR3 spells CASSQNRASNTEAFF. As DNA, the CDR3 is TGCGCCAGCAGCCAAAACAGGGCGTCGAACACTGAAGCTTTCTTT.

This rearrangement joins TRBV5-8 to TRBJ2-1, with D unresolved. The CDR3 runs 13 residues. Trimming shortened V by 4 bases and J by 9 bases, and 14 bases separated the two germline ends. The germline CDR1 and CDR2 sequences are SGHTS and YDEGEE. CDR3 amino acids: CASSPPEHVEQFF. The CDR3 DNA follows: TGTGCCAGCAGCCCCCCAGAACACGTTGAGCAGTTCTTC. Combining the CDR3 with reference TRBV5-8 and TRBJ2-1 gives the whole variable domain EAGVTQSPTHLIKTRGQQATLRCSPISGHTSVYWYQQALGLGLQFLLWYDEGEERNRGNFPPRFSGRQFPNYSSELNVNALELEDSALYLCASSPPEHVEQFFGPGTRLTVL.

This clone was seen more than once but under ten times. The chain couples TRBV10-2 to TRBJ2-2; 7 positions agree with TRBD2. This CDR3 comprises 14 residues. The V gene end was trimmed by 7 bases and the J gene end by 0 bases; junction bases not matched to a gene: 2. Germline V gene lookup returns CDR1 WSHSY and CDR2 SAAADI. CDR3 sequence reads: CASKAGANTGELFF. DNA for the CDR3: TGCGCCAGCAAGGCGGGGGCGAACACCGGGGAGCTGTTTTTT.

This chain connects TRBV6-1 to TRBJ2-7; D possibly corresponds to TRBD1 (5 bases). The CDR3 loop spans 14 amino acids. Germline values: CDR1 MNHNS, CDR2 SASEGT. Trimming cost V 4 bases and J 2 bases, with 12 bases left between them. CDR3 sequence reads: CASSARTFTYEQYF. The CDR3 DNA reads TGTGCCAGCAGTGCCCGGACATTTACCTACGAGCAGTACTTC.

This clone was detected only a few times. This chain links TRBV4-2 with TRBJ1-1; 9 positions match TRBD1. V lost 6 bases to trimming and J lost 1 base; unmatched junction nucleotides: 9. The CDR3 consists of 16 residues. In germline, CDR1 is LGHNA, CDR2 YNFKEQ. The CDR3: CASRPGDRAPNTEAFF. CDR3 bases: TGTGCCAGCAGGCCGGGGGACAGGGCTCCGAACACTGAAGCTTTCTTT.

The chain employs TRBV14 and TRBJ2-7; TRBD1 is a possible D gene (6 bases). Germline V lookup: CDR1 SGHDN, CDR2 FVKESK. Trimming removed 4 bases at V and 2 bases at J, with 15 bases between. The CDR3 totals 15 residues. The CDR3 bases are TGTGCCAGCAGCCCAACCAGGGGTCCCCCCTACGAGCAGTACTTC. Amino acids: CASSPTRGPPYEQYF. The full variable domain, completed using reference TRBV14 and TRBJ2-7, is EAGVTQFPSHSVIEKGQTVTLRCDPISGHDNLYWYRRVMGKEIKFLLHFVKESKQDESGMPNNRFLAERTGGTYSTLKVQPAELEDSGVYFCASSPTRGPPYEQYFGPGTRLTVT.

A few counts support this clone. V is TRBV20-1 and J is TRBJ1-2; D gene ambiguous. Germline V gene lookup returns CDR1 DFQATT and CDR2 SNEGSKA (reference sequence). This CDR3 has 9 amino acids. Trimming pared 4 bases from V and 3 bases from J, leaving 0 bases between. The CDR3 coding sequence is TGCAGTGCTAACTATGGCTACACCTTC. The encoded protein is CSANYGYTF.